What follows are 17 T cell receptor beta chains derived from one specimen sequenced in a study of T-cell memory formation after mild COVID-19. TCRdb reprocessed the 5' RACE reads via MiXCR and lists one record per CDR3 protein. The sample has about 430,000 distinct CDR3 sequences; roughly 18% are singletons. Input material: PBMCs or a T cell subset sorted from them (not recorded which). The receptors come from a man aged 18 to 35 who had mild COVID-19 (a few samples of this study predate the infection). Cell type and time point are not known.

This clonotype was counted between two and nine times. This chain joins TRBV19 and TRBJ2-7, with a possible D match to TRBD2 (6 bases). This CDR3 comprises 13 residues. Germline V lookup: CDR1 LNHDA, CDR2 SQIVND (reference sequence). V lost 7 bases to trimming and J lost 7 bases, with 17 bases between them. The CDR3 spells CASNPGLSYEQYF. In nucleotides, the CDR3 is TGTGCCAGTAATCCGGGACTGAGCTATGAGCAGTACTTC.

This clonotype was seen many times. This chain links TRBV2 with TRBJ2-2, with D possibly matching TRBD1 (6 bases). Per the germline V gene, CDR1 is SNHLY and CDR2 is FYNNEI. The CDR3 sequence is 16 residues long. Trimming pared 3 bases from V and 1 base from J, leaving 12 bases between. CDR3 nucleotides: TGTGCCAGCAGTGACGGGACACCGGGGAACACCGGGGAGCTGTTTTTT. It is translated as CASSDGTPGNTGELFF.

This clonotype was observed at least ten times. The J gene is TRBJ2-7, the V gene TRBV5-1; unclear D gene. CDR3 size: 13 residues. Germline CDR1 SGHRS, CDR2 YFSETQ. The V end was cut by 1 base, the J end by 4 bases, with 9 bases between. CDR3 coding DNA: TGCGCCAGCAGCTTGTCACGTTCGTACGAGCAGTACTTC. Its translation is CASSLSRSYEQYF.

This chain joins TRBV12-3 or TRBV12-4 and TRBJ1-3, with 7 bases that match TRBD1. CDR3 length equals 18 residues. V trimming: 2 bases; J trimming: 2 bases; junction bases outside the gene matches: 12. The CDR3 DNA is TGTGCCAGCAGTTTAAAGCAAGGGGGCGCCTGGACTGGAAACACCATATATTTT. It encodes CASSLKQGGAWTGNTIYF.

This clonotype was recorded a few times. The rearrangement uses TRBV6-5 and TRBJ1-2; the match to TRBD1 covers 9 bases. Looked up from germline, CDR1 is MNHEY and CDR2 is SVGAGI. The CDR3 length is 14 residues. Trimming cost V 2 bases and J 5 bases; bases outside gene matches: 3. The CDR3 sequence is CASSYGGQGYGYTF. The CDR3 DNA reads TGTGCCAGCAGTTACGGGGGACAGGGATATGGCTACACCTTC.

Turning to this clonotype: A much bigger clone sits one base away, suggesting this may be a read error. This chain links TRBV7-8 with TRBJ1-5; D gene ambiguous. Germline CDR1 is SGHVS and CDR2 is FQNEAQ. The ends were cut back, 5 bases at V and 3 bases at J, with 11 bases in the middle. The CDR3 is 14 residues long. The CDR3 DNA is TGTGCCAGCAGCGCTACATGGCCCAATCAGCCCCAGCATTTT. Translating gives CASSATWPNQPQHF.

CDR3 amino acids: CASSPRTRTEETQYF. The CDR3 region has the DNA TGTGCCAGCAGCCCGCGGACTAGGACAGAAGAGACCCAGTACTTC. The chain uses TRBV3-1 and TRBJ2-5, with D perhaps TRBD2 (7 bases). The CDR3 is 15 amino acids. V was clipped by 4 bases and J by 3 bases, with 15 bases between them. Looked up from germline, CDR1 is LGHDT and CDR2 is YNNKEL (reference sequence).

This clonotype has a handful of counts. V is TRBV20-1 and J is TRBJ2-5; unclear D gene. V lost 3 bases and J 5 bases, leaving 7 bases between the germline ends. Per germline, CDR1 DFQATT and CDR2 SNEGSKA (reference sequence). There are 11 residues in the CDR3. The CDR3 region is CSASFGETQYF. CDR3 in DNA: TGCAGTGCTAGTTTCGGGGAGACCCAGTACTTC.

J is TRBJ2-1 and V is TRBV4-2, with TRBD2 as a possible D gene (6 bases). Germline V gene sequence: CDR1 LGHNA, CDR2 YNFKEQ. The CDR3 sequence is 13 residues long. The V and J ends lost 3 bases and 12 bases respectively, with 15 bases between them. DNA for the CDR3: TGTGCCAGCAGCCAGTCGGGAGTTTTTGGGCAGTTCTTC. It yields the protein CASSQSGVFGQFF.

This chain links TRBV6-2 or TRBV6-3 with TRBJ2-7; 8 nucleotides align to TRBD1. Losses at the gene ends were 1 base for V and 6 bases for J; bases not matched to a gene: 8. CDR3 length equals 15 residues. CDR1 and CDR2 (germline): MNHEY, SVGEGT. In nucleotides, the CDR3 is TGTGCCAGCAGTTACTTGGCAGGGGGCGAGAGCGAGCAGTACGTC. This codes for CASSYLAGGESEQYV.

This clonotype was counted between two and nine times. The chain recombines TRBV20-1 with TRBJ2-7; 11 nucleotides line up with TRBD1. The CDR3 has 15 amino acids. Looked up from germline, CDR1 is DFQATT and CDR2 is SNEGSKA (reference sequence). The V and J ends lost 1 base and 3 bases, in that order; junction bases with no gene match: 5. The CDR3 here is CSARGGQGVLYEQYF. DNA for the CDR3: TGCAGTGCTAGAGGGGGACAGGGGGTTCTCTACGAGCAGTACTTC.

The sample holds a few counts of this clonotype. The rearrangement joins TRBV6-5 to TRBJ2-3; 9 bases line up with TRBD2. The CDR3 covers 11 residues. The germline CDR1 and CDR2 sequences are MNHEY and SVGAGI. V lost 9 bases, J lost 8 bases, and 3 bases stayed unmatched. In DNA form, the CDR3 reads TGTGCCAGTCATAGCGGGAGTACGCAGTATTTT. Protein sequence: CASHSGSTQYF.

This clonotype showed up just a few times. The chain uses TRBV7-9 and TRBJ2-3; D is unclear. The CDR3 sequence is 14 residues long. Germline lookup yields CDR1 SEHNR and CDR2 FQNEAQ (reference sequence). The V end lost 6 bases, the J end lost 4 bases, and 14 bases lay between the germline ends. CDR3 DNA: TGTGCCAGCAGAATCCTGGCGGCCGCAGATACGCAGTATTTT. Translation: CASRILAAADTQYF.

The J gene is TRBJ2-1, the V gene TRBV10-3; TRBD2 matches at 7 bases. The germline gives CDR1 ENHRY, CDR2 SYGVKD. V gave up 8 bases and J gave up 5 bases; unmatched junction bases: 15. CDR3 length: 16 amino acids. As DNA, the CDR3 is TGTGCCATCGGTCTCGTGGAGGCGGGAGATGACAATGAGCAGTTCTTC. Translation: CAIGLVEAGDDNEQFF.

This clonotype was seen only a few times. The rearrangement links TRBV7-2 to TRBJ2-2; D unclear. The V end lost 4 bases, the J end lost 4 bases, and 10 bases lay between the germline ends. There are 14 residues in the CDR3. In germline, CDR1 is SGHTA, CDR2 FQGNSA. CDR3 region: CASSSEASTGELFF. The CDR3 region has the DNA TGTGCCAGCAGCTCAGAAGCGAGCACCGGGGAGCTGTTTTTT.

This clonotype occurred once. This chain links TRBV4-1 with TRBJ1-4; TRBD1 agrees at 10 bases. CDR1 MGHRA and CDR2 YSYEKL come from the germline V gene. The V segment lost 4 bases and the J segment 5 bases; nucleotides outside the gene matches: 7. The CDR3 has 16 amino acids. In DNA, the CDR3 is TGCGCCAGCAGCCCAGGACCGGGACAGGGGAATGAAAAACTGTTTTTT. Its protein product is CASSPGPGQGNEKLFF.

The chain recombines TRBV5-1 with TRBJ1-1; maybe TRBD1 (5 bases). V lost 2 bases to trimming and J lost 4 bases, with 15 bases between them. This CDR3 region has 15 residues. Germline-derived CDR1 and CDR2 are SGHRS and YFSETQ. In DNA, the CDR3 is TGCGCCAGCAGCTTAACGGGGGGACCGGGCACTGAAGCTTTCTTT. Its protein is CASSLTGGPGTEAFF.